Listed below are T cell receptor beta chains from one sample, sequenced in a study of beta chain features in type 1 diabetes. TCRdb keeps only in-frame clones here, not all; method: immunoSEQ multiplex PCR. Of about 360,000 clones in the sample, roughly 12% are singletons; the top ten hold 0.017%. The sample was naive CD4+ T cells from blood. These receptors all stem from a man between 18 and 29 years old in good health. CDR3s include the opening cysteine and the closing phenylalanine or tryptophan. The order of the fields is V gene, D gene, clone size, J gene, CDR3 protein, CDR3 DNA. D genes are given only for firm matches. Not every row has a clone size; where given, it reads once, few, many or a size class.

>TRBV2|NA|NA|TRBJ2-7
CASHRSLYSYEQYF
TGTGCCAGTCATAGATCGCTATACTCCTACGAGCAGTACTTC
>TRBV6-6|NA|few|TRBJ1-6
CASSYRLGNSPLHF
TGTGCCAGCAGTTACCGCCTCGGGAATTCACCCCTCCACTTT
>TRBV5-1|NA|few|TRBJ1-1
CASSLGGDGVNTEAFF
TGCGCCAGCAGCTTGGGCGGGGACGGAGTGAACACTGAAGCTTTCTTT
>TRBV6-5|TRBD1|few|TRBJ2-3
CASSRWDRGTNTQYF
TGTGCCAGCAGCCGATGGGACAGGGGAACGAATACGCAGTATTTT
>TRBV7-2|TRBD1|NA|TRBJ1-1
CASSLGTGLREAFF
TGTGCCAGCAGCTTAGGGACAGGATTAAGGGAAGCTTTCTTT
>TRBV7-3|TRBD1|few|TRBJ1-1
CASSPEGGRNTEAFF
TGTGCCAGCAGCCCCGAAGGGGGCAGGAACACTGAAGCTTTCTTT
>TRBV9|NA|few|TRBJ1-5
CASGGVDQPQHF
TGTGCCAGCGGAGGGGTCGATCAGCCCCAGCATTTT
>TRBV28|NA|NA|TRBJ2-5
CASSIPGETQYF
TGTGCCAGCAGTATCCCCGGGGAGACCCAGTACTTC
>TRBV19|TRBD1|NA|TRBJ2-7
CASSMGTGSYEQYF
TGTGCCAGTAGTATGGGGACAGGCTCCTACGAGCAGTACTTC
>TRBV5-6|TRBD1|few|TRBJ1-5
CASSQTGARTQPQHF
TGTGCCAGCAGCCAGACAGGGGCCCGGACTCAGCCCCAGCATTTT
>TRBV28|NA|few|TRBJ1-1
CASTEDTYTEAFF
TGTGCCAGCACCGAGGACACTTACACTGAAGCTTTCTTT
>TRBV7-3|NA|few|TRBJ1-1
CASSLSGNTEAFF
TGTGCCAGCAGCTTATCAGGGAACACTGAAGCTTTCTTT
>TRBV19|TRBD1|NA|TRBJ1-1
CASSMGQGGTEAFF
TGTGCCAGTAGTATGGGTCAGGGGGGCACTGAAGCTTTCTTT
>TRBV28|NA|few|TRBJ2-5
CASSPQQGQETQYF
TGTGCCAGCAGTCCGCAACAGGGACAAGAGACCCAGTACTTC
>TRBV7-8|NA|NA|TRBJ2-6
CASSLDRTGLGANVLTF
TGTGCCAGCAGCTTAGACCGTACCGGGTTGGGGGCCAACGTCCTGACTTTC
>TRBV15|NA|NA|TRBJ2-7
CATSRDGNREQYF
TGTGCCACCAGCAGAGACGGGAACCGCGAGCAGTACTTC
>TRBV28|NA|NA|TRBJ2-7
CASSSGGTNNYEQYF
TGTGCCAGCAGTTCGGGGGGCACAAATAACTACGAGCAGTACTTC
>TRBV7-2|TRBD1|NA|TRBJ2-3
CASSVHGQGGTDTQYF
TGTGCCAGCAGCGTACACGGACAGGGAGGCACAGATACGCAGTATTTT
>TRBV11-2|TRBD2|NA|TRBJ2-7
CASSLASGRSYEQYF
TGTGCCAGCAGCTTGGCTAGCGGACGCTCCTACGAGCAGTACTTC
>TRBV10-3|TRBD2|few|TRBJ2-7
CATVPAGVKYEQYF
TGTGCCACAGTACCAGCGGGAGTAAAATACGAGCAGTACTTC
>TRBV28|NA|NA|TRBJ2-6
CASSRGLVGANVLTF
TGTGCCAGCAGCAGAGGGTTGGTCGGGGCCAACGTCCTGACTTTC
>TRBV6-6|NA|NA|TRBJ2-1
CASSRGTANEQFF
TGTGCCAGCAGTCGCGGGACAGCAAATGAGCAGTTCTTC
>TRBV28|TRBD2|few|TRBJ2-1
CASSLRGTSGVPLQFF
TGTGCCAGCAGTTTACGAGGGACTAGCGGCGTACCTCTGCAGTTCTTC